One and the same sample provided the 29 T cell receptor beta chains below, sequenced in a study of response to subunit inactivated influenza vaccine. TCRdb re-called the RT-PCR reads through MiXCR, storing one row per CDR3 protein. The sample lists 500,000 or so distinct CDR3 sequences; 15% to 20% were seen once. The sequenced sample was CD4+ T cells sorted from PBMCs, obtained around 25 months after vaccination. The receptors shown here come from a man between 50 and 69 years old who received an inactivated influenza vaccine.

This clonotype has a handful of counts. V usage is TRBV12-3 or TRBV12-4 and J usage is TRBJ2-1; the D is unclear. The V end lost 6 bases, the J end lost 3 bases, and 6 bases lay between the germline ends. The CDR3 runs 12 residues. The DNA of the CDR3 is TGTGCCAGCAGAGACAACTACAATGAGCAGTTCTTC. This gives the protein CASRDNYNEQFF.

In nucleotides, the CDR3 is TGCGCCAGCAGCTTGAGCGGGAACGGCTACACCTTC. Translating gives CASSLSGNGYTF. The chain has TRBV5-1 and TRBJ1-2; D is ambiguous. CDR3 length equals 12 residues. The ends were cut back, 1 base at V and 8 bases at J, with 9 bases in the middle. Germline V gene lookup returns CDR1 SGHRS and CDR2 YFSETQ.

This chain connects TRBV27 to TRBJ2-5; 7 bases are shared with TRBD1. Germline CDR1 is MNHEY and CDR2 is SMNVEV (reference sequence). J was trimmed by 5 bases and V by 5 bases; bases with no gene match: 8. The CDR3 length is 14 residues. The DNA of the CDR3 is TGTGCCAGCAGTCAAATACAGGGGTCGGAGACCCAGTACTTC. This encodes CASSQIQGSETQYF.

This clonotype has at least ten counts. The chain employs TRBV30 and TRBJ2-7, with 11 bases identical to TRBD2. From germline, CDR1 is GTSNPN and CDR2 SVGIG (reference sequence). Germline trimming cut 4 bases from V and 0 bases from J; bases unmatched to any gene: 2. The CDR3 has 14 residues. The CDR3 here is CAWTGTSGSYEQYF. The CDR3 DNA reads TGTGCCTGGACCGGGACTAGCGGCTCCTACGAGCAGTACTTC.

This clonotype was detected many times. V gene TRBV5-1 combines with J gene TRBJ1-1; possibly TRBD1 for D (6 bases). The CDR3 consists of 15 residues. The V end lost 4 bases, the J end lost 2 bases, and 15 bases lay between the germline ends. Germline V lookup: CDR1 SGHRS, CDR2 YFSETQ. CDR3 DNA sequence: TGCGCCAGCAGCCCGGGGGGCAGGGGAAACACTGAAGCTTTCTTT. Translating it yields CASSPGGRGNTEAFF.

This clonotype has a handful of counts. The gene calls are TRBV7-2 and TRBJ2-4; 10 bases line up with TRBD2. This CDR3 is built from 17 residues. V shed 5 bases, J shed 3 bases, and the junction held 10 bases outside the gene matches. Germline V gene lookup returns CDR1 SGHTA and CDR2 FQGNSA. The CDR3 protein is CASSPRPGTSVKNIQYF. The DNA of the CDR3 is TGTGCCAGCAGCCCCCGTCCCGGGACTAGCGTCAAAAACATTCAGTACTTC.

The chain employs TRBV20-1 and TRBJ1-5; the match to TRBD1 covers 9 bases. Germline loops: CDR1 DFQATT, CDR2 SNEGSKA (reference sequence). After removal of 5 bases from V and 4 bases from J, the junction contained 9 bases not matched to a gene. The CDR3 has 15 residues. The CDR3 loop is CSALTGGARNQPQHF. The CDR3 DNA follows: TGCAGTGCTCTCACAGGGGGCGCGCGAAATCAGCCCCAGCATTTT.

This clonotype has just a few counts. The J gene is TRBJ1-5, the V gene TRBV7-2; 10 bases are a match to TRBD1. In germline, CDR1 is SGHTA, CDR2 FQGNSA. This CDR3 region has 15 residues. V trimming: 5 bases; J trimming: 4 bases; junction bases outside the gene matches: 5. CDR3 bases: TGTGCCAGCAGCCTCTGGACAGGGGGAAATCAGCCCCAGCATTTT. Its translation is CASSLWTGGNQPQHF.

This clonotype was seen repeatedly, ten times or more. The J gene is TRBJ2-2, the V gene TRBV9; TRBD2 aligns across 9 bases. V dropped 4 bases and J dropped 2; count of bases not matched to a gene: 12. The CDR3 length is 18 residues. The V gene's germline CDR1 is SGDLS and CDR2 YYNGEE. The CDR3 nucleotides are TGTGCCAGCAGCCCCAGTGCGGAGACTAGCGGTAACACCGGGGAGCTGTTTTTT. Protein sequence: CASSPSAETSGNTGELFF.

There are a few counts of this clonotype. The gene calls are TRBV21-1 and TRBJ1-6; the table names TRBD1, a call not compared with the DNA. TRBV21-1 is shown as a pseudogene. The CDR3 has 18 amino acids. The CDR3 DNA follows: TGTGCCAGCAGCCCGGAGGCAGGGAAGATTACTAGTGCTTCACCCCTCCACTTT. Encoded protein: CASSPEAGKITSASPLHF.

The sample holds a few counts of this clonotype. The rearrangement links TRBV20-1 to TRBJ2-3, with 8 bases fitting TRBD2. Germline lookup yields CDR1 DFQATT and CDR2 SNEGSKA (reference sequence). V trimming: 3 bases; J trimming: 3 bases; junction bases outside the gene matches: 5. The CDR3 contains 14 residues. CDR3 loop: CSASRSGRTDTQYF. The CDR3 DNA sequence: TGCAGTGCTAGCCGGAGCGGGAGAACAGATACGCAGTATTTT.

This chain joins TRBV18 and TRBJ1-1, with D possibly matching TRBD1 (5 bases). CDR1 and CDR2 from the germline V gene are KGHSH and LQKENI. Trimming removed 6 bases at V and 3 bases at J, with 14 bases between. The CDR3 sequence is 14 residues long. The chain's CDR3 is CASSLRAVDTEAFF. CDR3 nucleotides: TGTGCCAGCTCTCTCAGGGCCGTGGACACTGAAGCTTTCTTT.

V and J are TRBV5-1 and TRBJ2-5; 10 bases are a match to TRBD1. Looked up from germline, CDR1 is SGHRS and CDR2 is YFSETQ. The CDR3 length is 15 residues. After removal of 0 bases from V and 6 bases from J, the junction contained 5 bases not matched to a gene. The CDR3 sequence: CASSLVGTGEKTQYF. The CDR3, as DNA: TGCGCCAGCAGCTTGGTGGGGACAGGGGAGAAGACCCAGTACTTC.

In its sample, this clonotype was seen a few times. This chain uses TRBV9 with TRBJ2-3, with 10 bases matching TRBD2. CDR3 length: 16 residues. In germline, CDR1 is SGDLS, CDR2 YYNGEE. J lost 6 bases, V lost 4 bases, and 11 bases had no gene match. CDR3 nucleotides: TGTGCCAGCAGCACCTCGGCCGGGACTAGCGAGGATACGCAGTATTTT. Translation gives CASSTSAGTSEDTQYF.

This clonotype was counted between two and nine times. The chain joins TRBV10-3 to TRBJ1-6; 8 bases fit TRBD1. In germline, CDR1 is ENHRY, CDR2 SYGVKD. There are 14 residues in the CDR3. Losses at the gene ends were 4 bases for V and 13 bases for J; bases not matched to a gene: 9. CDR3 coding DNA: TGTGCCATCAGTGTCTTTAGGACAGGGCGTCCCCTCCACTTT. Its protein product is CAISVFRTGRPLHF.

This clonotype has only a few counts. The chain is built from TRBV11-3 and TRBJ2-1, with D unresolved. The CDR3 has 13 residues. CDR1 and CDR2 (germline): SGHNT, YENEEA. V lost 6 bases and J 5 bases, leaving 11 bases between the germline ends. CDR3 nucleotide sequence: TGTGCCAGCAGTAAGCCCCCGGACAATGAGCAGTTCTTC. Its translation: CASSKPPDNEQFF.

The chain carries TRBV20-1 and TRBJ1-6; TRBD1 agrees at 9 bases. The CDR3 covers 14 residues. J gave up 7 bases and V 3 bases, and 4 bases lay outside the gene matches. CDR1 is DFQATT, CDR2 SNEGSKA, per germline (reference sequence). CDR3 protein: CSARDRGNNSPLHF. As DNA, the CDR3 is TGCAGTGCTAGGGACAGGGGAAACAATTCACCCCTCCACTTT.

This clonotype has only a few counts. CDR3 DNA: TGTGCCAGCAGCTCCCGGTTCTCCTACGAGCAGTACTTC. Amino acids: CASSSRFSYEQYF. The rearrangement uses TRBV7-2 and TRBJ2-7; unclear D gene. Germline CDR1 and CDR2: SGHTA and FQGNSA. The length of the CDR3 is 13 residues. V gave up 4 bases and J gave up 0 bases, with 7 bases separating them.

In this sample, this clonotype turned up many times. The genes are TRBV11-2 and TRBJ2-1; the D gene is possibly TRBD1 (6 bases). The V end was cut by 5 bases, the J end by 4 bases, with 15 bases between. The germline V gene encodes CDR1 SGHAT and CDR2 FQNNGV. The CDR3 totals 15 residues. The CDR3 reads CASSALGAQYNEQFF. CDR3 nucleotides: TGTGCCAGCAGCGCGCTGGGGGCCCAGTACAATGAGCAGTTCTTC.

This clonotype was seen at least ten times. The rearrangement links TRBV5-1 to TRBJ1-2; 7 positions match TRBD1. This CDR3 contains 12 residues. J lost 6 bases, V lost 4 bases, and 3 bases had no gene match. Germline loops: CDR1 SGHRS, CDR2 YFSETQ. In DNA form, the CDR3 reads TGCGCCAGCAGCACAACAGGGGATGGCTACACCTTC. The encoded protein is CASSTTGDGYTF. Complete variable domain (other parts from reference TRBV5-1 and TRBJ1-2): KAGVTQTPRYLIKTRGQQVTLSCSPISGHRSVSWYQQTPGQGLQFLFEYFSETQRNKGNFPGRFSGRQFSNSRSEMNVSTLELGDSALYLCASSTTGDGYTFGSGTRLTVV.

This clonotype has a handful of counts. The CDR3 coding sequence is TGCGCCAGCAGCTTGACAGGGGGAATTTCCAAAAACATTCAGTACTTC. Translating gives CASSLTGGISKNIQYF. This chain uses TRBV5-1 with TRBJ2-4, with 8 bases matching TRBD1. J gave up 2 bases and V 1 base, and 5 bases lay outside the gene matches. Germline loops: CDR1 SGHRS, CDR2 YFSETQ. The CDR3 is made up of 16 amino acids.

The J gene is TRBJ2-2, the V gene TRBV12-3 or TRBV12-4; 7 nucleotides line up with TRBD1. V lost 5 bases and J lost 5; bases outside the gene matches: 8. The CDR3 is 15 residues long. In DNA, the CDR3 is TGTGCCAGCAGTCAATTGACAGGGTGGACCGGGGAGCTGTTTTTT. Translated: CASSQLTGWTGELFF.

This clonotype was observed a handful of times. The rearrangement links TRBV21-1 to TRBJ2-5; TRBD1 is the table's D call and was not checked against the DNA. TRBV21-1 is a documented pseudogene. This CDR3 spans 13 amino acids. This CDR3 is CANCVQGMETQYF. In nucleotides, the CDR3 is TGTGCCAACTGCGTACAGGGGATGGAGACCCAGTACTTC.

The chain carries TRBV20-1 and TRBJ2-3; TRBD2 aligns across 7 bases. The CDR3 has 14 amino acids. Germline V CDR1 and CDR2: DFQATT, SNEGSKA (reference sequence). V trimming: 6 bases; J trimming: 3 bases; junction bases outside the gene matches: 9. CDR3 DNA: TGCAGTGCAACCGGGACTACTATGACAGATACGCAGTATTTT. Protein: CSATGTTMTDTQYF.

This clonotype was detected only a few times. The CDR3 DNA follows: TGTGCCAGCTCGCCCCAGCGGGGCAGCACAGATACGCAGTATTTT. As protein: CASSPQRGSTDTQYF. The chain uses TRBV18 and TRBJ2-3; 7 nucleotides agree with TRBD2. The V segment lost 6 bases and the J segment 0 bases; nucleotides outside the gene matches: 6. This CDR3 contains 15 residues. Germline V gene sequence: CDR1 KGHSH, CDR2 LQKENI.

This chain joins TRBV6-2 or TRBV6-3 and TRBJ1-3; no clear D. The CDR3 runs 14 residues. Germline values: CDR1 MNHEY, CDR2 SVGEGT. Trimming removed 0 bases from V and 3 bases from J, with 6 bases in between. The CDR3 spells CASSYSDGGNTIYF. DNA of the CDR3: TGTGCCAGCAGTTACTCGGACGGTGGAAACACCATATATTTT.

This clonotype was counted a few times. J is TRBJ1-2 and V is TRBV7-2; D gene uncertain. V lost 5 bases, J lost 1 base, and 14 bases lay in between. The V gene's germline CDR1 is SGHTA and CDR2 FQGNSA. The CDR3 sequence is 15 residues long. The CDR3 DNA reads as TGTGCCAGCAGCCTCGGCAGTTCTTATAACTATGGCTACACCTTC. Its translation is CASSLGSSYNYGYTF.

This clonotype was observed a handful of times. CDR3 nucleotide sequence: TGTGCCAGCAGTTTCGCTGTACAGGTTACCTTC. Amino acid sequence: CASSFAVQVTF. This chain uses TRBV12-3 or TRBV12-4 with TRBJ1-2; possibly TRBD1 for D (5 bases). Trimming removed 3 bases from V and 14 bases from J, with 13 bases in between. There are 11 residues in the CDR3.

This chain connects TRBV19 to TRBJ1-1; TRBD1 is a possible D gene (5 bases). The CDR3 loop spans 13 amino acids. V was clipped by 8 bases and J by 4 bases, with 14 bases between them. Germline values: CDR1 LNHDA, CDR2 SQIVND (reference sequence). The CDR3 here is CASAGSVGTEAFF. In nucleotides, the CDR3 is TGTGCCAGTGCAGGGTCGGTTGGCACTGAAGCTTTCTTT.